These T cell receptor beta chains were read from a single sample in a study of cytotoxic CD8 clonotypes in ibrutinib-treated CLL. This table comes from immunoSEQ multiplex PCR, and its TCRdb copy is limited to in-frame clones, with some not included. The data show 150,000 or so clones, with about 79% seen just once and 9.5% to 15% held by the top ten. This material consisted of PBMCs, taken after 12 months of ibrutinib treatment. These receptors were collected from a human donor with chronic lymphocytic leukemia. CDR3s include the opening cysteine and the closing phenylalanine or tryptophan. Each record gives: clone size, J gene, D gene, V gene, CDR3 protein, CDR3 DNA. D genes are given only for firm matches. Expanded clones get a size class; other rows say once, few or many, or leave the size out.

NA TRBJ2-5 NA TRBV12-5 CASGKKGQYQETQYF TGTGCTAGTGGTAAAAAAGGACAGTACCAAGAGACCCAGTACTTC
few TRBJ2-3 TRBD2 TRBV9 CASSVPSGVVDTQYF TGTGCCAGCAGCGTACCTAGCGGAGTGGTAGATACGCAGTATTTT
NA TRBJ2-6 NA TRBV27 CASSPSAGKVYSGANVLTF TGTGCCAGCAGTCCCTCGGCAGGGAAGGTCTACTCTGGGGCCAACGTCCTGACTTTC
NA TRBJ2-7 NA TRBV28 CASTGSLRSYEQYF TGTGCCAGCACCGGTTCACTTCGTTCCTACGAGCAGTACTTC
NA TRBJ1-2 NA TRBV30 CAWSTGTPYGYTF TGTGCCTGGAGTACAGGGACCCCCTATGGCTACACCTTC
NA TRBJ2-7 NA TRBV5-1 CASSLGSNEQYF TGCGCCAGCAGCTTGGGGAGTAACGAGCAGTACTTC
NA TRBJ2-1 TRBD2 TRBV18 CASSPGLPDRGVLNEQFF TGTGCCAGCTCACCGGGACTACCAGATCGTGGGGTTCTAAATGAGCAGTTCTTC
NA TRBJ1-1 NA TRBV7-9 CASSGQLNTEAFF TGTGCCAGCAGCGGACAATTGAACACTGAAGCTTTCTTT
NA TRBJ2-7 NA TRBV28 CASSTTPVGPPFYEQYF TGTGCCAGCAGTACTACCCCGGTAGGGCCACCGTTCTACGAGCAGTACTTC
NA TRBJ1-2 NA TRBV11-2 CASSSNRDYGYTF TGTGCCAGCAGCTCGAACAGGGATTATGGCTACACCTTC
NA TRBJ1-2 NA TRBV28 CASSWTHNYGYTF TGTGCCAGCAGTTGGACACATAACTATGGCTACACCTTC
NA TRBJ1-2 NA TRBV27 CASSIRSPNYGYTF TGTGCCAGCAGTATACGATCCCCCAACTATGGCTACACCTTC
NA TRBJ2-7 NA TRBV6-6 CASSYYLSEGSYEQYF TGTGCCAGCAGTTACTACCTCTCGGAGGGTTCCTACGAGCAGTACTTC
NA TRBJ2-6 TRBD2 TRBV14 CASSRGLAGYGANVLTF TGTGCCAGCAGCCGGGGACTAGCGGGATATGGGGCCAACGTCCTGACTTTC
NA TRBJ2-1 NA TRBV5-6 CASSLGLVVRNNEQFF TGTGCCAGCAGCTTGGGGTTAGTTGTGCGAAACAATGAGCAGTTCTTC
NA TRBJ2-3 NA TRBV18 CASSPPEVPITDTQYF TGTGCCAGCTCACCTCCCGAGGTGCCGATCACAGATACGCAGTATTTT
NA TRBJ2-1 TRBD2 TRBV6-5 CASRISGRLHEQFF TGTGCCAGCAGGATTAGCGGGAGATTGCATGAGCAGTTCTTC
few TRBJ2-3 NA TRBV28 CASSYITDTQYF TGTGCCAGCAGTTACATCACAGATACGCAGTATTTT
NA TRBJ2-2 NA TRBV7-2 CASSLAGRTGELFF TGTGCCAGCAGCTTAGCTGGGCGGACCGGGGAGCTGTTTTTT
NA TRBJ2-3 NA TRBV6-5 CASSYSGGRTDTQYF TGTGCCAGCAGTTACTCAGGGGGACGGACAGATACGCAGTATTTT
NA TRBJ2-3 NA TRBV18 CASSTQGGTDTQYF TGTGCCAGCTCAACACAGGGTGGCACAGATACGCAGTATTTT
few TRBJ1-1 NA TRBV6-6 CASTSGAGANTEAFF TGTGCCAGCACCTCGGGGGCAGGGGCGAACACTGAAGCTTTCTTT
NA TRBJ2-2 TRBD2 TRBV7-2 CASSLRRLAGVSGELFF TGTGCCAGCAGCTTACGTCGACTAGCGGGAGTGTCTGGGGAGCTGTTTTTT
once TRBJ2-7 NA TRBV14 CASSFGVHSSYEQYF TGTGCCAGCAGTTTCGGGGTTCACAGCTCCTACGAGCAGTACTTC
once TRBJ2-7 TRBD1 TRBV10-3 CAISEQGAIASYEQYF TGTGCCATCAGTGAACAGGGGGCGATCGCCTCCTACGAGCAGTACTTC
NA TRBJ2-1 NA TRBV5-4 CASTPGEGAGVIYNEQFF TGTGCCAGCACTCCAGGGGAGGGGGCGGGAGTGATTTACAATGAGCAGTTCTTC
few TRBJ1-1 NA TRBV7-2 CASSLGAGLFTEAFF TGTGCCAGCAGCTTAGGGGCAGGGCTGTTCACTGAAGCTTTCTTT
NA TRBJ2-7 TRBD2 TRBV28 CASSLPSGRTYEQYF TGTGCCAGCAGTTTACCTAGCGGGAGGACCTACGAGCAGTACTTC
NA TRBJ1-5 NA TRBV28 CASSLNKAAQHF TGTGCCAGCAGTTTGAACAAGGCGGCACAGCATTTT
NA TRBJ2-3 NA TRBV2 CASSLTDTQYF TGTGCCAGCAGTCTCACAGATACGCAGTATTTT
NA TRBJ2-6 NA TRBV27 CASSKQGPQFRANVLTF TGTGCCAGCAGTAAACAGGGTCCTCAGTTTCGGGCCAACGTCCTGACTTTC
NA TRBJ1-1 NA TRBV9 CASSVVLGHTEAFF TGTGCCAGCAGCGTAGTCCTGGGACACACTGAAGCTTTCTTT
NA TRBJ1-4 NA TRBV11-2 CASSLGYRVNEKLFF TGTGCCAGCAGCTTAGGATACAGGGTAAATGAAAAACTGTTTTTT
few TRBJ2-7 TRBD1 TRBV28 CASSWPGQGSYEQYF TGTGCCAGCAGTTGGCCGGGACAGGGTAGCTACGAGCAGTACTTC
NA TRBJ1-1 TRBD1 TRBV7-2 CASSSRGGPNTEAFF TGTGCCAGCAGCTCCAGGGGGGGCCCGAACACTGAAGCTTTCTTT
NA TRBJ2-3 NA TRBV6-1 CASSAGISSTDTQYF TGTGCCAGCAGCGCCGGGATTTCTAGCACAGATACGCAGTATTTT
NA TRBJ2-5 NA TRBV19 CASSLAIEETQYF TGTGCCAGTAGCCTAGCGATCGAAGAGACCCAGTACTTC
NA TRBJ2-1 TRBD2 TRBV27 CASSQPFSGTTYNEQFF TGTGCCAGCAGTCAACCTTTTAGCGGGACCACCTACAATGAGCAGTTCTTC
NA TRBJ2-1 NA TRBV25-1 CASKPTPYNEQFF TGTGCCAGCAAGCCAACCCCGTACAATGAGCAGTTCTTC